The next 32 T cell receptor beta chains were all read from a single sample in a study of shared clonotypes between healthy human individuals. This table comes from immunoSEQ multiplex PCR, and its TCRdb copy is limited to in-frame clones, with some not included. The top ten clones hold 0.36% of a sample with over a million clones, around 98.5% of them seen once. What was sequenced was naive CD4+ T cells sorted from blood. The subset is: CD45RA+ positively selected. The receptors derive from a man in his thirties or forties in good health.

The J gene is TRBJ2-7, the V gene TRBV11-2; 9 bases align to TRBD2. Germline CDR1 is SGHAT and CDR2 is FQNNGV. V shed 1 base, J shed 0 bases, and the junction held 7 bases outside the gene matches. The CDR3 runs to 17 residues. CDR3 DNA sequence: TGTGCCAGCAGCTTAGCGAGCGGGAGGACAAGCTCCTACGAGCAGTACTTC. Translation: CASSLASGRTSSYEQYF.

V and J are TRBV29-1 and TRBJ2-5; TRBD1 might be the D (5 bases). Germline CDR1 SQVTM, CDR2 ANQGSEA. This CDR3 is built from 13 residues. V lost 3 bases to trimming and J lost 9 bases, with 17 bases between them. DNA of the CDR3: TGCAGCGTTGAGAAAGGGGCAGCGTTGGCCCAGTACTTC. It is translated as CSVEKGAALAQYF.

This clone was recorded once. Here the CDR3 DNA reads TGTGCCAGCACCCAAAGTATGAGCGGGAGCCACTACTTC. It encodes CASTQSMSGSHYF. V and J are TRBV21-1 and TRBJ2-5; TRBD2, the D gene given by the table, was not confirmed from the DNA. TRBV21-1 is listed as a pseudogene. This CDR3 region has 13 residues.

V and J are TRBV5-1 and TRBJ1-1, with 7 bases aligning to TRBD1. After removal of 4 bases from V and 3 bases from J, the junction contained 3 bases not matched to a gene. CDR3 length: 13 amino acids. CDR1 and CDR2 from the germline V gene are SGHRS and YFSETQ. In DNA form, the CDR3 reads TGCGCCAGCAGCGCCGACAGGGACACTGAAGCTTTCTTT. Protein sequence: CASSADRDTEAFF.

This rearrangement joins TRBV28 to TRBJ1-1, with D unclear. Germline lookup yields CDR1 MDHEN and CDR2 SYDVKM. The CDR3 spans 12 residues. V was clipped by 7 bases and J by 1 base, with 7 bases between them. The CDR3 DNA sequence: TGTGCCAGCATCGGGCAGAACACTGAAGCTTTCTTT. As protein: CASIGQNTEAFF.

The V and J genes are TRBV2 and TRBJ1-1; tentatively, D is TRBD1 (6 bases). Germline CDR1 SNHLY, CDR2 FYNNEI. The V end lost 6 bases, the J end lost 1 base, and 9 bases lay between the germline ends. The CDR3 extends over 13 amino acids. CDR3 loop: CASRAQGNTEAFF. The CDR3 nucleotides read TGTGCCAGCAGGGCACAGGGGAACACTGAAGCTTTCTTT.

The chain carries TRBV27 and TRBJ2-7, with 8 bases matching TRBD2. CDR3 length: 18 residues. From germline, CDR1 is MNHEY and CDR2 SMNVEV (reference sequence). V lost 5 bases to trimming and J lost 3 bases; unmatched junction nucleotides: 18. The CDR3 is CASSPRSISGGAHYEQYF. CDR3 nucleotides: TGTGCCAGCAGTCCACGCTCGATCAGCGGGGGAGCGCACTACGAGCAGTACTTC.

This chain connects TRBV29-1 to TRBJ2-3, with a tentative D call TRBD2 (6 bases). The V end lost 4 bases, the J end lost 1 base, and 12 bases lay between the germline ends. The V gene's germline CDR1 is SQVTM and CDR2 ANQGSEA. CDR3 length: 14 residues. CDR3 protein: CSVVIGGRTDTQYF. CDR3 bases: TGCAGCGTTGTCATCGGGGGACGCACAGATACGCAGTATTTT.

Here the CDR3 reads CASGPGLAGGMAAQYF. CDR3 DNA sequence: TGTGCCAGCGGCCCAGGGCTAGCGGGAGGGATGGCGGCGCAGTATTTT. The chain carries TRBV2 and TRBJ2-3, with 12 bases aligning to TRBD2. V shed 8 bases, J shed 10 bases, and the junction held 16 bases outside the gene matches. This CDR3 is built from 16 residues. From germline, CDR1 is SNHLY and CDR2 FYNNEI. The variable domain in full, completed from reference TRBV2 and TRBJ2-3, reads EPEVTQTPSHQVTQMGQEVILRCVPISNHLYFYWYRQILGQKVEFLVSFYNNEISEKSEIFDDQFSVERPDGSNFTLKIRSTKLEDSAMYFCASGPGLAGGMAAQYFGPGTRLTVL.

The V call is TRBV10-2, the J call TRBJ2-1; TRBD2 matches at 10 bases. Trimming removed 6 bases from V and 6 bases from J; junction bases left unmatched: 8. The length of the CDR3 is 15 residues. The germline V gene has CDR1 WSHSY and CDR2 SAAADI. In DNA form, the CDR3 reads TGCGCCAGCAGGGTGGGACTAGCGAACTCCAATGAGCAGTTCTTC. This sequence encodes CASRVGLANSNEQFF.

The chain recombines TRBV28 with TRBJ2-7, with TRBD2 identical over 11 bases. The CDR3 is 17 amino acids. V was clipped by 6 bases and J by 5 bases; unmatched bases: 15. The germline gives CDR1 MDHEN, CDR2 SYDVKM. The CDR3: CASRRIEVAGGRDEQYF. CDR3 in DNA: TGTGCCAGCAGACGCATCGAGGTAGCGGGAGGGCGGGACGAGCAGTACTTC.

CDR3 protein: CACTWASGYEQYF. The CDR3 DNA follows: TGTGCCTGTACCTGGGCTAGCGGCTACGAGCAGTACTTC. The chain uses TRBV7-2 and TRBJ2-7, with 7 bases fitting TRBD2. Germline values: CDR1 SGHTA, CDR2 FQGNSA. V lost 11 bases to trimming and J lost 3 bases; unmatched junction nucleotides: 10. This CDR3 region has 13 residues.

The CDR3 spells CASSLLGRYNEQFF. The CDR3 DNA follows: TGTGCCAGCAGCTTATTAGGACGGTACAATGAGCAGTTCTTC. The chain recombines TRBV7-2 with TRBJ2-1; D remains ambiguous. The CDR3 length is 14 residues. Germline CDR1 and CDR2: SGHTA and FQGNSA. With 2 bases removed from V and 4 bases from J, the gap between germline ends came to 9 bases. Looking up the rest from reference TRBV7-2 and TRBJ2-1 gives the full variable domain: GAGVSQSPSNKVTEKGKDVELRCDPISGHTALYWYRQSLGQGLEFLIYFQGNSAPDKSGLPSDRFSAERTGGSVSTLTIQRTQQEDSAVYLCASSLLGRYNEQFFGPGTRLTVL.

The sample holds one count of this clone. The chain is built from TRBV15 and TRBJ1-1; 9 bases line up with TRBD1. V was pared by 0 bases and J by 4 bases, with 12 bases of the junction left unmatched. This CDR3 contains 18 residues. Looked up from germline, CDR1 is LNHNV and CDR2 is YYDKDF (reference sequence). CDR3 sequence reads: CATSREVRGTGIFTEAFF. The CDR3 bases are TGTGCCACCAGCAGAGAGGTCAGAGGGACAGGGATTTTCACTGAAGCTTTCTTT.

Details on this clone: Other DNA variants within this sample encode the same CDR3. The chain carries TRBV7-9 and TRBJ2-2; D not resolved. V was clipped by 5 bases and J by 4 bases, with 2 bases between them. The CDR3 contains 11 residues. CDR1 is SEHNR and CDR2 is FQNEAQ in the germline V gene (reference sequence). The CDR3 loop reads CASSLTGELFF. In nucleotides, the CDR3 is TGTGCCAGCAGCCTCACCGGGGAGCTGTTTTTT.

This chain joins TRBV18 and TRBJ2-3; D uncertain. V gave up 4 bases and J gave up 6 bases, with 14 bases separating them. CDR1 and CDR2 (germline): KGHSH, LQKENI. The CDR3 extends over 14 amino acids. CDR3 sequence reads: CASSLLGQSDTQYF. The CDR3 bases are TGTGCCAGCTCACTCCTAGGGCAGTCGGATACGCAGTATTTT. The full variable domain, rest sourced from reference TRBV18 and TRBJ2-3, is NAGVMQNPRHLVRRRGQEARLRCSPMKGHSHVYWYRQLPEEGLKFMVYLQKENIIDESGMPKERFSAEFPKEGPSILRIQQVVRGDSAAYFCASSLLGQSDTQYFGPGTRLTVL.

The chain employs TRBV25-1 and TRBJ2-7; TRBD2 agrees at 14 bases. CDR3 size: 18 residues. CDR1 MGHDK and CDR2 SYGVNS come from the germline V gene. V shed 5 bases and J 3 bases; nucleotides not matched to a gene: 12. CDR3 protein: CASSSASGLAGEGYEQYF. The DNA of the CDR3 is TGTGCCAGCAGTTCAGCCTCGGGACTAGCGGGAGAAGGCTACGAGCAGTACTTC.

V gene TRBV25-1 combines with J gene TRBJ2-7; weak D call: TRBD1 (5 bases). This CDR3 comprises 14 residues. Trimming removed 1 base at V and 3 bases at J, with 10 bases between. CDR1 and CDR2 (germline): MGHDK, SYGVNS. The CDR3: CASSESGQLYEQYF. The DNA for the CDR3 is TGTGCCAGCAGTGAATCCGGACAACTCTACGAGCAGTACTTC.

The gene calls are TRBV5-1 and TRBJ2-5, with D tentatively TRBD2 (5 bases). Germline V CDR1 and CDR2: SGHRS, YFSETQ. The CDR3 runs 15 residues. Trimming removed 0 bases at V and 4 bases at J, with 13 bases between. CDR3 sequence (DNA): TGCGCCAGCAGCTTGGCCGTTAGCGAGATAGAGACCCAGTACTTC. Amino acid sequence: CASSLAVSEIETQYF.

This chain connects TRBV15 to TRBJ2-5; possibly TRBD1 for D (5 bases). The CDR3 is 15 residues long. The V end was cut by 0 bases, the J end by 2 bases, with 10 bases between. Germline CDR1 is LNHNV and CDR2 is YYDKDF (reference sequence). The CDR3 sequence: CATSRDHGAQETQYF. As DNA, the CDR3 is TGTGCCACCAGCAGAGATCATGGGGCTCAAGAGACCCAGTACTTC.

V and J are TRBV28 and TRBJ2-1; D remains ambiguous. Trimming cost V 8 bases and J 0 bases, with 11 bases left between them. CDR3 length: 14 amino acids. CDR1 is MDHEN and CDR2 is SYDVKM in the germline V gene. The DNA for the CDR3 is TGTGCCAGCCACGACTTGAGCTCCTACAATGAGCAGTTCTTC. Its translation: CASHDLSSYNEQFF. The variable domain in full, completed from reference TRBV28 and TRBJ2-1, reads DVKVTQSSRYLVKRTGEKVFLECVQDMDHENMFWYRQDPGLGLRLIYFSYDVKMKEKGDIPEGYSVSREKKERFSLILESASTNQTSMYLCASHDLSSYNEQFFGPGTRLTVL.

V is TRBV29-1 and J is TRBJ1-2; 11 nucleotides align to TRBD1. There are 15 residues in the CDR3. V lost 4 bases and J lost 1; bases outside the gene matches: 5. Germline V lookup: CDR1 SQVTM, CDR2 ANQGSEA. CDR3 sequence: CSVGEGQGVNYGYTF. DNA of the CDR3: TGCAGCGTTGGGGAGGGACAGGGGGTTAACTATGGCTACACCTTC. The whole variable domain, filled in from reference TRBV29-1 and TRBJ1-2, reads SAVISQKPSRDICQRGTSLTIQCQVDSQVTMMFWYRQQPGQSLTLIATANQGSEATYESGFVIDKFPISRPNLTFSTLTVSNMSPEDSSIYLCSVGEGQGVNYGYTFGSGTRLTVV.

CDR3 amino acids: CASSALQGQGITDTQYF. The CDR3, as DNA: TGTGCCAGCAGCGCACTCCAGGGACAGGGGATTACAGATACGCAGTATTTT. The chain employs TRBV9 and TRBJ2-3, with 10 positions matching TRBD1. This CDR3 is built from 17 residues. Germline-derived CDR1 and CDR2 are SGDLS and YYNGEE. V lost 3 bases to trimming and J lost 3 bases; unmatched junction nucleotides: 10. The full variable domain, its missing parts supplied by reference TRBV9 and TRBJ2-3, is DSGVTQTPKHLITATGQRVTLRCSPRSGDLSVYWYQQSLDQGLQFLIQYYNGEERAKGNILERFSAQQFPDLHSELNLSSLELGDSALYFCASSALQGQGITDTQYFGPGTRLTVL.

The chain recombines TRBV19 with TRBJ1-2; D might be TRBD1 (5 bases). Trimming took 4 bases from V and 2 from J, leaving 14 bases between them. The CDR3 has 15 amino acids. Germline assignment: CDR1 LNHDA and CDR2 SQIVND (reference sequence). The CDR3, as DNA: TGTGCCAGTAGTAAAGGACGGGCAGGGAACTATGGCTACACCTTC. It specifies CASSKGRAGNYGYTF. Complete variable domain (other parts from reference TRBV19 and TRBJ1-2): DGGITQSPKYLFRKEGQNVTLSCEQNLNHDAMYWYRQDPGQGLRLIYYSQIVNDFQKGDIAEGYSVSREKKESFPLTVTSAQKNPTAFYLCASSKGRAGNYGYTFGSGTRLTVV.

In this sample, this clone turned up once. This chain joins TRBV28 and TRBJ1-5; 7 bases agree with TRBD1. This CDR3 has 16 residues. CDR1 and CDR2 from the germline V gene are MDHEN and SYDVKM. V trimming: 6 bases; J trimming: 5 bases; junction bases outside the gene matches: 13. The CDR3 region has the DNA TGTGCCAGCAGCTCCAACAGGGGTTACCTTGATCAGCCCCAGCATTTT. This encodes CASSSNRGYLDQPQHF.

The V and J genes are TRBV28 and TRBJ1-2, with 8 bases matching TRBD1. The CDR3 length is 13 residues. Germline assignment: CDR1 MDHEN and CDR2 SYDVKM. J lost 5 bases, V lost 5 bases, and 4 bases had no gene match. Written as DNA, the CDR3 is TGTGCCAGCAGTCCTGGGGACAGGTATGGCTACACCTTC. It encodes CASSPGDRYGYTF.

The V gene is TRBV28, the J gene TRBJ2-5; D possibly corresponds to TRBD1 (6 bases). V lost 5 bases and J lost 3, with 19 bases in between. CDR3 size: 16 residues. CDR1 is MDHEN, CDR2 SYDVKM, per germline. CDR3 region: CASSPTGTGYEETQYF. DNA of the CDR3: TGTGCCAGCAGTCCCACGGGAACAGGGTATGAAGAGACCCAGTACTTC.

As for this clone: Compared with germline, one end of the junction differs, possibly owing to a read error. V gene TRBV2 combines with J gene TRBJ1-1, with D perhaps matching TRBD1 (5 bases). CDR3 size: 14 residues. Germline V gene sequence: CDR1 SNHLY, CDR2 FYNNEI. As DNA, the CDR3 is TGTGCCAGCAGTGAAGATGTGGGACGCGCGAAATTTGACTTT. It is translated as CASSEDVGRAKFDF. The whole variable domain, filled in from reference TRBV2 and TRBJ1-1, reads EPEVTQTPSHQVTQMGQEVILRCVPISNHLYFYWYRQILGQKVEFLVSFYNNEISEKSEIFDDQFSVERPDGSNFTLKIRSTKLEDSAMYFCASSEDVGRAKFDFGQGTRLTVV.

J is TRBJ2-7 and V is TRBV5-1, with D maybe TRBD1 (5 bases). The CDR3 is 14 residues long. Trimming cost V 0 bases and J 6 bases, with 13 bases left between them. Germline lookup yields CDR1 SGHRS and CDR2 YFSETQ. CDR3 nucleotides: TGCGCCAGCAGCTTGGTCAGGGATGGGGTCGAGCAGTACTTC. Translating gives CASSLVRDGVEQYF.

The chain links TRBV19 to TRBJ2-3, with 9 bases fitting TRBD2. The CDR3 covers 19 residues. Unmatched junction bases numbered 18, after V lost 6 bases and J lost 2 bases. CDR1 LNHDA and CDR2 SQIVND come from the germline V gene (reference sequence). The CDR3 sequence is CASRGRDMILAGITDTQYF. CDR3 nucleotides: TGTGCCAGTAGGGGACGTGACATGATACTAGCGGGCATCACAGATACGCAGTATTTT.

The chain combines TRBV9 with TRBJ2-3, with 7 nucleotides matching TRBD1. This CDR3 region has 16 residues. Germline V CDR1 and CDR2: SGDLS, YYNGEE. The V gene end was trimmed by 3 bases and the J gene end by 5 bases; junction bases not matched to a gene: 12. CDR3 DNA: TGTGCCAGCAGCGCTCCGAAGGGACAGAGGGTAGATACGCAGTATTTT. This codes for CASSAPKGQRVDTQYF.

The chain couples TRBV18 to TRBJ1-1; 7 nucleotides agree with TRBD1. The CDR3 has 14 residues. V was clipped by 0 bases and J by 7 bases; unmatched bases: 5. Germline CDR1 is KGHSH and CDR2 is LQKENI. This CDR3 is CASSPPMSGGEAFF. CDR3 nucleotides: TGTGCCAGCTCACCACCAATGTCAGGGGGTGAAGCTTTCTTT.